These 6 T cell receptor beta chains were all obtained from the same sample, sequenced in a study of Ad26.COV2.S vaccination and SARS-CoV-2 variants. Indicated treatment: 15 to 20 received Ad26.COV2.S at low or high dose, single or two shots; about 5 received placebo; per-sample allocation not given. The samples date from day 63 after the first vaccine or placebo injection. Clones were read by immunoSEQ multiplex PCR, and TCRdb kept only the in-frame ones, dropping some. The data hold about 350,000 clones, with 86% observed a single time. Here the sequenced sample was peripheral blood, taken in a trial of Ad26.COV2.S vaccine versus placebo. Receptors originate from a person aged 18-60 years who received the Ad26.COV2.S COVID-19 vaccine or a placebo.

This CDR3 is CASSQDYRRPDTQYF. The CDR3, as DNA: TGTGCCAGCAGCCAAGATTACCGCCGTCCGGATACGCAGTATTTT. This sequence joins TRBV4-2 and TRBJ2-3; D remains unclear. This CDR3 is 15 amino acids long. In germline, CDR1 is LGHNA, CDR2 YNFKEQ. V lost 0 bases and J 6 bases, leaving 13 bases between the germline ends.

The chain carries TRBV9 and TRBJ2-7; a weak D match, TRBD1 (6 bases). V lost 4 bases and J 3 bases, leaving 14 bases between the germline ends. Germline loops: CDR1 SGDLS, CDR2 YYNGEE. The CDR3 length is 14 residues. The chain's CDR3 is CASSPRQASYEQYF. The CDR3 DNA reads TGTGCCAGCAGCCCTCGACAGGCCAGCTACGAGCAGTACTTC.

This sequence joins TRBV5-1 and TRBJ1-3, with 7 bases lining up with TRBD1. CDR3 length: 15 amino acids. The trim removed 1 base at V and 2 bases at J, leaving 3 bases unmatched. Germline lookup yields CDR1 SGHRS and CDR2 YFSETQ. CDR3 amino acids: CASSLYRGPGNTIYF. The CDR3 bases are TGCGCCAGCAGCTTGTACAGGGGTCCTGGAAACACCATATATTTT.

The genes are TRBV3-1 (or the pseudogene TRBV3-2) and TRBJ1-1; no firm D call. Germline lookup yields CDR1 LGHDT and CDR2 YNNKEL (reference sequence). V lost 4 bases and J 6 bases, leaving 12 bases between the germline ends. The CDR3 runs 13 residues. The CDR3 loop reads CASSREVSPEAFF. Written as DNA, the CDR3 is TGTGCCAGCAGCCGAGAAGTCAGTCCTGAAGCTTTCTTT.

CDR3 nucleotides: TGTGCCAGCAGTCCGGGACTAGCGGGAGACTCCGGGGAGCTGTTTTTT. This encodes CASSPGLAGDSGELFF. V and J are TRBV6-6 and TRBJ2-2, with 14 positions matching TRBD2. The germline CDR1 and CDR2 sequences are MNHNY and SVGAGI (reference sequence). The junction had 5 bases not matched to a gene; V was cut back by 5 bases and J by 6 bases. There are 16 residues in the CDR3.

The chain recombines TRBV11-1 with TRBJ2-5; TRBD2 is a possible D gene (5 bases). This CDR3 is built from 16 residues. Germline CDR1 SGHAT, CDR2 FQDESV (reference sequence). V gave up 5 bases and J gave up 1 base, with 17 bases separating them. The CDR3 sequence: CASSDSKAELQETQYF. The CDR3 DNA is TGTGCCAGCAGCGACTCTAAAGCGGAGCTCCAAGAGACCCAGTACTTC.